This T cell receptor (beta chain) came from a study of spatial heterogeneity in lung cancer. Study details: The average count in raw reads for each unique TCR and UMI combination exceeded nine appearances. Overall study findings and caveats: How many expanded intratumoral alpha and beta TCRs were present tracked the tumor mutation count, which was a count of nonsynonymous mutations.

A distinct unique molecular identifier was carried by each TCR cDNA molecule. TCRdb reprocessed the 5' RACE reads with MiXCR, giving one entry per CDR3 protein. The sample yields around 4,900 distinct CDR3 sequences, roughly an eighth seen once. Specified time point: sample taken at primary tumor resection. On this clonotype itself: The antigen remains undetermined.

Germline CDR1 and CDR2: MDHEN and SYDVKM. Trimming cost V 6 bases and J 9 bases, with 12 bases left between them. This CDR3 region has 12 residues. The starting material was lung tumor tissue, obtained at surgery. This rearrangement joins TRBV28 to TRBJ1-5; D is uncertain. This receptor was taken from a male donor with early-stage non-small cell lung cancer. This chain's CDR3 is CASSLNVLPQHF. CDR3 nucleotides: TGTGCCAGCAGCTTAAACGTATTGCCCCAGCATTTT. The whole variable domain, remainder taken from reference TRBV28 and TRBJ1-5, is DVKVTQSSRYLVKRTGEKVFLECVQDMDHENMFWYRQDPGLGLRLIYFSYDVKMKEKGDIPEGYSVSREKKERFSLILESASTNQTSMYLCASSLNVLPQHFGDGTRLSIL.